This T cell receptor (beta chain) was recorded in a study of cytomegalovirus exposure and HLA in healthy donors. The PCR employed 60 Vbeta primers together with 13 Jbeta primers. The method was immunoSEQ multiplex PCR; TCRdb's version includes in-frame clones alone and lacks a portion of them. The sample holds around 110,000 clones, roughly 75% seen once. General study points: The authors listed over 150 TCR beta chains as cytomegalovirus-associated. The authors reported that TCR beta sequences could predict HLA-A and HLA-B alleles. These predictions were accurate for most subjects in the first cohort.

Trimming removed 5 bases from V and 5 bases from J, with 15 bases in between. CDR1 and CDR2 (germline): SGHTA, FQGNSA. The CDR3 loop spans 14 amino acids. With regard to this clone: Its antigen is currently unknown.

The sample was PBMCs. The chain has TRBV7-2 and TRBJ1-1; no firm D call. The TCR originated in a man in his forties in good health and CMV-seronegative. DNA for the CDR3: TGTGCCAGCAGCCCCCGGCCCGGCAGGACTGAAGCTTTCTTT. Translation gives CASSPRPGRTEAFF. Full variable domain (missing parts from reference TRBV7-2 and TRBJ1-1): GAGVSQSPSNKVTEKGKDVELRCDPISGHTALYWYRQSLGQGLEFLIYFQGNSAPDKSGLPSDRFSAERTGGSVSTLTIQRTQQEDSAVYLCASSPRPGRTEAFFGQGTRLTVV.